These 23 T cell receptor beta chains came from one sample sequenced in a study of T cell changes during pregnancy in multiple sclerosis. Using immunoSEQ multiplex PCR, the repertoire was profiled, and TCRdb retains in-frame clones only, with some absent. The sample shows about 76,000 clones, roughly 93% of them seen only once. The sequencing used peripheral blood, collected in the second trimester of pregnancy. Receptors originate from a female donor with multiple sclerosis, enrolled in a pregnancy study.

The genes are TRBV30 and TRBJ2-3, with D tentatively TRBD2 (6 bases). Trimming left V 4 bases short and J 5 bases short, with 22 bases between. CDR3 length equals 16 residues. Per germline, CDR1 GTSNPN and CDR2 SVGIG (reference sequence). CDR3 in DNA: TGTGCCTGGACGACACCACTAGCAAGACTAGGAGATACGCAGTATTTT. Its translation is CAWTTPLARLGDTQYF.

The V gene is TRBV9, the J gene TRBJ1-5; 8 bases fit TRBD1. CDR1 SGDLS and CDR2 YYNGEE come from the germline V gene. This CDR3 region has 16 residues. J was trimmed by 1 base and V by 0 bases; bases with no gene match: 3. CDR3 DNA: TGTGCCAGCAGCGTAGACGGGGACAGGAGCAATCAGCCCCAGCATTTT. Protein product: CASSVDGDRSNQPQHF. The variable domain in full, with the rest retrieved from reference TRBV9 and TRBJ1-5, is DSGVTQTPKHLITATGQRVTLRCSPRSGDLSVYWYQQSLDQGLQFLIQYYNGEERAKGNILERFSAQQFPDLHSELNLSSLELGDSALYFCASSVDGDRSNQPQHFGDGTRLSIL.

In the case of this clone: The junction and the germline gene differ at one end; a read error may be behind it. The rearrangement uses TRBV7-7 and TRBJ2-6; no firm D call. The CDR3 is made up of 14 amino acids. Per the germline V gene, CDR1 is SSHAT and CDR2 is FNYEAQ (reference sequence). The CDR3 loop is CASSSSSGANVLTF. DNA for the CDR3: TGTGCTAGCAGCTCATCCTCTGGGGCCAACGTCCTGACTTTC.

The rearrangement links TRBV29-1 to TRBJ1-1, with D perhaps TRBD1 (5 bases). CDR3 length equals 15 residues. Trimming took off 7 bases at V and 6 bases at J, with 24 bases between the two ends. Germline assignment: CDR1 SQVTM and CDR2 ANQGSEA. The CDR3 loop reads CSDSPLGGGGSEAFF. CDR3 bases: TGCAGCGACTCCCCTTTGGGGGGTGGGGGATCTGAAGCTTTCTTT.

The chain recombines TRBV6-5 with TRBJ2-5; a possible D gene is TRBD2 (6 bases). V lost 6 bases and J 9 bases, leaving 14 bases between the germline ends. Germline loops: CDR1 MNHEY, CDR2 SVGAGI. This CDR3 spans 12 amino acids. As DNA, the CDR3 is TGTGCCAGCAGGGAGGGGAAACGGGCCCAGTACTTC. The encoded protein is CASREGKRAQYF.

The V and J genes are TRBV27 and TRBJ2-1; TRBD1 matches at 9 bases. Trimming at V came to 7 bases and at J to 10 bases, leaving 11 bases not matched to a gene. The CDR3 totals 14 residues. CDR1 is MNHEY, CDR2 SMNVEV, per germline (reference sequence). The CDR3 reads CASTRGDRVREQFF. For the CDR3, the DNA is TGTGCCAGCACCCGAGGGGACAGGGTAAGGGAGCAGTTCTTC.

This chain joins TRBV7-3 and TRBJ2-2; D ambiguous. The length of the CDR3 is 13 residues. Germline CDR1 reads SGHTA; CDR2 reads FQGTGA. V lost 5 bases, J lost 1 base, and 5 bases lay in between. This chain's CDR3 is CASSPRNTGELFF. DNA for the CDR3: TGTGCCAGCAGCCCCCGGAACACCGGGGAGCTGTTTTTT.

The chain recombines TRBV18 with TRBJ1-1, with 7 bases lining up with TRBD1. This CDR3 is 15 amino acids long. Germline CDR1 and CDR2: KGHSH and LQKENI. V was clipped by 6 bases and J by 6 bases; unmatched bases: 13. This CDR3 is CASSPSQGELAEAFF. The CDR3 DNA sequence: TGTGCCAGCTCCCCCTCGCAGGGGGAGCTCGCTGAAGCTTTCTTT.

This chain joins TRBV5-1 and TRBJ2-5, with unresolved D. The CDR3 has 15 amino acids. Between the trimmed V and J ends, which lost 0 bases and 3 bases, there was a span of 12 bases. The germline V gene has CDR1 SGHRS and CDR2 YFSETQ. DNA of the CDR3: TGCGCCAGCAGCTTGGCCCGACCCAGGAAAGAGACCCAGTACTTC. Protein sequence: CASSLARPRKETQYF.

The chain combines TRBV2 with TRBJ1-1, with D possibly matching TRBD1 (5 bases). Germline CDR1 reads SNHLY; CDR2 reads FYNNEI. Trimming cost V 3 bases and J 2 bases, with 10 bases left between them. The CDR3 extends over 14 amino acids. This CDR3 reads CASSDRQTNTEAFF. The CDR3, as DNA: TGTGCCAGCAGTGATCGACAGACTAACACTGAAGCTTTCTTT.

The rearrangement links TRBV5-1 to TRBJ1-6; 10 bases map to TRBD1. CDR3 length: 16 residues. V dropped 4 bases and J dropped 10; count of bases not matched to a gene: 11. Germline CDR1 SGHRS, CDR2 YFSETQ. CDR3 in amino acids: CASSLTPGTGDSPLHF. The DNA of the CDR3 is TGCGCCAGCAGCCTAACGCCGGGGACAGGGGACTCACCCCTCCACTTT.

The chain carries TRBV12-5 and TRBJ2-1, with 7 bases that match TRBD2. CDR1 and CDR2 (germline): LGHNT, FRNRAP. The length of the CDR3 is 13 residues. Trimming took 6 bases from V and 8 from J; bases not matched to a gene: 7. CDR3 sequence reads: CASGPGGGDEQFF. CDR3 nucleotide sequence: TGTGCTAGTGGGCCTGGGGGGGGAGATGAGCAGTTCTTC.

The chain is built from TRBV9 and TRBJ2-7, with D maybe TRBD1 (5 bases). The CDR3 has 16 amino acids. Trimming took off 2 bases at V and 5 bases at J, with 20 bases between the two ends. Germline values: CDR1 SGDLS, CDR2 YYNGEE. The CDR3 sequence: CASSVGRQTRSHEQYF. The CDR3 bases are TGTGCCAGCAGCGTCGGCCGACAGACCCGGAGCCACGAGCAGTACTTC.

The CDR3 nucleotides read TGTGCCTGGGGACCCTCTCGGGGAGCAACTAATGAAAAACTGTTTTTT. It is translated as CAWGPSRGATNEKLFF. The V and J genes are TRBV30 and TRBJ1-4; D uncertain. Deletions cut 5 bases from V and 0 bases from J, with 16 bases between. The CDR3 consists of 16 residues. CDR1 is GTSNPN and CDR2 is SVGIG in the germline V gene (reference sequence).

The rearrangement joins TRBV6-5 to TRBJ1-1, with 7 bases fitting TRBD1. The trim removed 7 bases at V and 3 bases at J, leaving 8 bases unmatched. Germline values: CDR1 MNHEY, CDR2 SVGAGI. The CDR3 sequence is 14 residues long. The CDR3 nucleotides read TGTGCCAGCAATACAGGGGCCTTGGACACTGAAGCTTTCTTT. It is translated as CASNTGALDTEAFF.

The CDR3 DNA follows: TGCGCCAGCAGCCCAGCCCAGGGCTCCTACGAGCAGTACTTC. Translation: CASSPAQGSYEQYF. J is TRBJ2-7 and V is TRBV4-1, with D possibly being TRBD1 (5 bases). This CDR3 spans 14 amino acids. Deletions cut 4 bases from V and 0 bases from J, with 10 bases between. In germline, CDR1 is MGHRA, CDR2 YSYEKL.

V and J are TRBV5-1 and TRBJ2-7, with D perhaps TRBD1 (5 bases). The CDR3 runs to 15 residues. The germline V and J ends were trimmed by 2 bases and 0 bases, with 12 bases remaining between them. CDR1 is SGHRS and CDR2 is YFSETQ in the germline V gene. CDR3 loop: CASSFQGRSSYEQYF. CDR3 sequence (DNA): TGCGCCAGCAGCTTTCAGGGCAGGAGCTCCTACGAGCAGTACTTC. Supplemented by reference TRBV5-1 and TRBJ2-7, the full variable domain reads KAGVTQTPRYLIKTRGQQVTLSCSPISGHRSVSWYQQTPGQGLQFLFEYFSETQRNKGNFPGRFSGRQFSNSRSEMNVSTLELGDSALYLCASSFQGRSSYEQYFGPGTRLTVT.

The rearrangement uses TRBV11-3 and TRBJ2-2, with D possibly matching TRBD2 (6 bases). The V end lost 5 bases, the J end lost 7 bases, and 17 bases lay between the germline ends. CDR3 size: 15 residues. The germline gives CDR1 SGHNT, CDR2 YENEEA. The chain's CDR3 is CASSASLGGNGELFF. Written as DNA, the CDR3 is TGTGCCAGCAGCGCCAGCCTCGGCGGGAACGGGGAGCTGTTTTTT.

The chain combines TRBV9 with TRBJ1-1, with D tentatively TRBD1 (5 bases). Trimming removed 0 bases from V and 1 base from J, with 10 bases in between. Per germline, CDR1 SGDLS and CDR2 YYNGEE. The CDR3 has 15 amino acids. For the CDR3, the DNA is TGTGCCAGCAGCGTAGTAGGGGCCCCGAACACTGAAGCTTTCTTT. Its protein product is CASSVVGAPNTEAFF.

The chain couples TRBV6-5 to TRBJ1-1; D possibly corresponds to TRBD1 (5 bases). The germline V gene encodes CDR1 MNHEY and CDR2 SVGAGI. This CDR3 is built from 14 residues. Between the trimmed V and J ends, which lost 5 bases and 4 bases, there was a span of 14 bases. The CDR3 DNA is TGTGCCAGCAGTCCATCGGTGGGGGGCACTGAAGCTTTCTTT. Translating gives CASSPSVGGTEAFF.

V gene TRBV6-1 combines with J gene TRBJ1-5; D is unclear. Trimming removed 3 bases from V and 4 bases from J, with 4 bases in between. The CDR3 length is 12 residues. The V gene's germline CDR1 is MNHNS and CDR2 SASEGT. The CDR3 nucleotides read TGTGCCAGCAGTGACCGGAATCAGCCCCAGCATTTT. Translation: CASSDRNQPQHF.

The chain uses TRBV27 and TRBJ1-3; D not certain. The CDR3 consists of 13 residues. Germline assignment: CDR1 MNHEY and CDR2 SMNVEV (reference sequence). The V end was cut by 6 bases, the J end by 4 bases, with 10 bases between. In DNA form, the CDR3 reads TGTGCCAGCAGCCTACTTGTCGGAAACACCATATATTTT. Its protein product is CASSLLVGNTIYF.

J is TRBJ1-1 and V is TRBV15; D is ambiguous. This CDR3 comprises 14 residues. The V gene's germline CDR1 is LNHNV and CDR2 YYDKDF (reference sequence). Between the trimmed V and J ends, which lost 3 bases and 5 bases, there was a span of 13 bases. The CDR3 here is CATSSPYAGTEAFF. CDR3 bases: TGTGCCACCAGCAGCCCATACGCGGGGACTGAAGCTTTCTTT.